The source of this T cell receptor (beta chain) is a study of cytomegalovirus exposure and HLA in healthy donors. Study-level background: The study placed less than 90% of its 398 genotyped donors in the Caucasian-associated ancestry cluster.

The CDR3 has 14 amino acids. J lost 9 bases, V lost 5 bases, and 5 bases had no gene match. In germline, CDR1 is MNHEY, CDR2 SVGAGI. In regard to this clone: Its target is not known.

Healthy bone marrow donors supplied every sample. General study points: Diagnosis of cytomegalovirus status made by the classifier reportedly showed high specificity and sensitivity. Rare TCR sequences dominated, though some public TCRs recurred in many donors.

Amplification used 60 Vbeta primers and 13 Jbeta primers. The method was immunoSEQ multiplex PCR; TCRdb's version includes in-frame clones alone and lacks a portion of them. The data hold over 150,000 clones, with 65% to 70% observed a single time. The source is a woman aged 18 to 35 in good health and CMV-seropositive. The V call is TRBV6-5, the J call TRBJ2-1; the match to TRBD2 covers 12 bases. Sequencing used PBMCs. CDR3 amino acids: CASSRTSGVGEQFF. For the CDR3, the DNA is TGTGCCAGCAGTAGGACTAGCGGGGTAGGTGAGCAGTTCTTC.